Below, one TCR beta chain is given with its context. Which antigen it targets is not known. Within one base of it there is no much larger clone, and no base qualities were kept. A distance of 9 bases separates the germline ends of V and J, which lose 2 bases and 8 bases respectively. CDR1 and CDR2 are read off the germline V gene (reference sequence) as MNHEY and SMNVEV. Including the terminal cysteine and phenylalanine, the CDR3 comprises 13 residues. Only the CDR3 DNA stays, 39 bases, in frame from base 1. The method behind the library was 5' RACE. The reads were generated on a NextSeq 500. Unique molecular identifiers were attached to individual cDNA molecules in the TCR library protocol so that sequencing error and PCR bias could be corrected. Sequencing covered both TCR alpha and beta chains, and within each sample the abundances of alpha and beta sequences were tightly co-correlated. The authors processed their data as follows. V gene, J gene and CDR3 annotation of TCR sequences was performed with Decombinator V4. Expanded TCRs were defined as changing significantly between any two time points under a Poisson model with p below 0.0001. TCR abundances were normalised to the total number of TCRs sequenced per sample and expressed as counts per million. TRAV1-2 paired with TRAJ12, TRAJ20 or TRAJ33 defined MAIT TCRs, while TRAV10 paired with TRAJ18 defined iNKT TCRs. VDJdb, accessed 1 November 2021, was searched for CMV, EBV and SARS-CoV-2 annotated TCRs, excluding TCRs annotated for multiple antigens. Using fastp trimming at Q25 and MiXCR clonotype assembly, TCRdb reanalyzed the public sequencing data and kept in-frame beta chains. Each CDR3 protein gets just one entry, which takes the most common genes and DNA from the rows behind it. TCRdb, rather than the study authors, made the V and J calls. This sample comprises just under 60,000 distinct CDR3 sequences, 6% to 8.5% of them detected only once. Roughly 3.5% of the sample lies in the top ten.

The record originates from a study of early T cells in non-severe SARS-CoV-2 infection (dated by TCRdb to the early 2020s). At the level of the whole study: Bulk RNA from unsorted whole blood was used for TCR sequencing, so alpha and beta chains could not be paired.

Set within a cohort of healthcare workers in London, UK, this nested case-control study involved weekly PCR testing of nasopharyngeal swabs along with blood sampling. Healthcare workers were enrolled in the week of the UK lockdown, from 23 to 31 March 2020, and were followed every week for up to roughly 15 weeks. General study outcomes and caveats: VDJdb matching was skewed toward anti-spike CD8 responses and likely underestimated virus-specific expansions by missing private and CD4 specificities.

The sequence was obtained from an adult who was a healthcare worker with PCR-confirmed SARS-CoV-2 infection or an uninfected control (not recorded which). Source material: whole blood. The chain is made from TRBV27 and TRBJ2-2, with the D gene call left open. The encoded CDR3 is CASSLRVGGELFF. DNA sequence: TGTGCCAGCAGTTTAAGGGTCGGTGGGGAGCTGTTTTTT.